This T cell receptor beta chain was retrieved from a study of cytomegalovirus exposure and HLA in healthy donors. Findings and caveats of the study: TCR beta sequences reportedly predicted the HLA-A and HLA-B alleles of most subjects accurately.

As concerns this clone: The antigen is unknown.

J was trimmed by 0 bases and V by 8 bases; bases with no gene match: 5. CDR1 LNHDA and CDR2 SQIVND come from the germline V gene (reference sequence). The CDR3 loop spans 17 amino acids. PCR amplification relied on 60 Vbeta primers (plus 13 Jbeta primers). Method: immunoSEQ multiplex PCR; TCRdb's copy keeps in-frame clones and lacks some. The sample includes 60,000 to 100,000 clones. The sequence derives from a man in his thirties or forties in good health and CMV-seronegative. The gene calls are TRBV19 and TRBJ2-4; 15 positions agree with TRBD2. Specimen: PBMCs. The CDR3 bases are TGTGCCAGTGGACTAGCGGGAGGGACACTAGCCAAAAACATTCAGTACTTC. Translated: CASGLAGGTLAKNIQYF.